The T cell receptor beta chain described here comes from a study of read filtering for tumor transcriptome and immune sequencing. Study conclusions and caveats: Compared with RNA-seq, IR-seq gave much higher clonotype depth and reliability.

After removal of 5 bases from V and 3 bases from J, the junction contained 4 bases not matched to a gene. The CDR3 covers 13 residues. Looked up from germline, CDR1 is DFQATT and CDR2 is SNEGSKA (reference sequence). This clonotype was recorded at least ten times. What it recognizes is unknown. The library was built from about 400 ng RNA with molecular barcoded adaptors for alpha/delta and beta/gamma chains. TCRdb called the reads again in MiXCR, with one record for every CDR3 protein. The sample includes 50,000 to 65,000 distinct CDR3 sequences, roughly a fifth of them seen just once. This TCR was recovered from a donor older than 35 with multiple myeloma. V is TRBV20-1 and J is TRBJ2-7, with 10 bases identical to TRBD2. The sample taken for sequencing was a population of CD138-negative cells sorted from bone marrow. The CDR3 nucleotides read TGCAGTGCTTCCCCTAGCGGGAGCTACGAGCAGTACTTC. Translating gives CSASPSGSYEQYF.